These 27 T cell receptor beta chains were all obtained from the same sample, sequenced in a study of blood T cell repertoires in COVID-19. Assay used: immunoSEQ multiplex PCR; TCRdb lists only in-frame clones, some missing. The table shows 150,000 to 200,000 clones, with around 89% occurring only once. Sequencing used PBMCs or T cells enriched from blood (not recorded which). The receptor source for this set is a woman aged 50 to 65 who had recovered from COVID-19.

This chain connects TRBV29-1 to TRBJ2-7, with no clear D. The CDR3 spans 11 residues. V was cut by 4 bases and J by 0 bases, with 4 bases left in between. CDR1 and CDR2 (germline): SQVTM, ANQGSEA. The CDR3 region has the DNA TGCAGCGTTGGGGCCTCCTACGAGCAGTACTTC. Protein product: CSVGASYEQYF.

V is TRBV11-3 and J is TRBJ2-6; 7 bases line up with TRBD1. The junction had 0 bases not matched to a gene; V was cut back by 3 bases and J by 1 base. Germline V CDR1 and CDR2: SGHNT, YENEEA. The CDR3 runs 15 residues. CDR3 DNA: TGTGCCAGCAGCTTGGGACAGTCTGGGGCCAACGTCCTGACTTTC. This gives the protein CASSLGQSGANVLTF.

The rearrangement links TRBV11-2 to TRBJ1-3; perhaps TRBD1 as D (6 bases). Trimming shortened V by 5 bases and J by 2 bases, and 10 bases separated the two germline ends. The CDR3 spans 14 residues. The germline V gene has CDR1 SGHAT and CDR2 FQNNGV. CDR3 in DNA: TGTGCCAGCAGCCCACAGGGAACTGGAAACACCATATATTTT. Residues: CASSPQGTGNTIYF.

The chain recombines TRBV6-6 with TRBJ2-2; 9 bases are a match to TRBD2. The germline CDR1 and CDR2 sequences are MNHNY and SVGAGI (reference sequence). There are 16 residues in the CDR3. With 4 bases clipped from V and 0 bases from J, the junction kept 3 bases outside the gene matches. CDR3 DNA sequence: TGTGCCAGCAGTTGGTTAGCGGGGGCGAACACCGGGGAGCTGTTTTTT. Encoded protein: CASSWLAGANTGELFF.

The V call is TRBV29-1, the J call TRBJ2-1, with D maybe TRBD1 (6 bases). The CDR3 runs 13 residues. From germline, CDR1 is SQVTM and CDR2 ANQGSEA. Trimming took 3 bases from V and 8 from J, leaving 14 bases between them. CDR3 in DNA: TGCAGCGTTGACAGATCACAGGGACATGAGCAGTTCTTC. Translation gives CSVDRSQGHEQFF.

This clone turned up a few times. The V call is TRBV6-2 or TRBV6-3, the J call TRBJ1-2; TRBD1 aligns across 11 bases. Trimming removed 5 bases from V and 4 bases from J; junction bases left unmatched: 12. This CDR3 region has 17 residues. Germline values: CDR1 MNHEY, CDR2 SVGEGT. The CDR3 loop is CASSQPLRTGGFYGYTF. The DNA of the CDR3 is TGTGCCAGCAGTCAACCTCTACGGACAGGGGGCTTCTATGGCTACACCTTC.

V gene TRBV6-5 combines with J gene TRBJ1-2; D is perhaps TRBD1 (5 bases). V was shortened by 6 bases and J by 3 bases, with 14 bases between the two germline ends. CDR1 and CDR2 (germline): MNHEY, SVGAGI. The CDR3 has 14 residues. The CDR3 DNA sequence: TGTGCCAGCAGCTATACGGAGGGGCACTATGGCTACACCTTC. Its translation is CASSYTEGHYGYTF.

The chain has TRBV24-1 and TRBJ2-5; D perhaps matches TRBD1 (6 bases). V lost 4 bases and J lost 0, with 20 bases in between. In germline, CDR1 is KGHDR, CDR2 SFDVKD. This CDR3 has 18 residues. In nucleotides, the CDR3 is TGTGCCACCAGTGAGGCCGGGACACTATCCCGGTACCAAGAGACCCAGTACTTC. It encodes CATSEAGTLSRYQETQYF.

V gene TRBV12-5 combines with J gene TRBJ1-1; weak D call: TRBD1 (5 bases). The CDR3 sequence is 14 residues long. V was trimmed by 6 bases and J by 10 bases, leaving 21 bases between them. The germline V gene encodes CDR1 LGHNT and CDR2 FRNRAP. The CDR3 sequence is CASGPGTGGRAAFF. The CDR3 nucleotides are TGTGCTAGTGGCCCCGGGACGGGCGGGAGGGCAGCTTTCTTT. The full variable domain, its missing parts supplied by reference TRBV12-5 and TRBJ1-1, is DARVTQTPRHKVTEMGQEVTMRCQPILGHNTVFWYRQTMMQGLELLAYFRNRAPLDDSGMPKDRFSAEMPDATLATLKIQPSEPRDSAVYFCASGPGTGGRAAFFGQGTRLTVV.

The genes are TRBV9 and TRBJ2-3, with 9 nucleotides matching TRBD2. CDR1 and CDR2 (germline): SGDLS, YYNGEE. This CDR3 region has 15 residues. J was trimmed by 5 bases and V by 7 bases; bases with no gene match: 11. The CDR3 coding sequence is TGTGCCAGCGGGTCCCGGCGGGGGGGCGTAGATACGCAGTATTTT. It is translated as CASGSRRGGVDTQYF.

V usage is TRBV7-9 and J usage is TRBJ2-3; a weak D match, TRBD2 (6 bases). Between the trimmed V and J ends, which lost 1 base and 2 bases, there was a span of 10 bases. Germline-derived CDR1 and CDR2 are SEHNR and FQNEAQ (reference sequence). The CDR3 has 15 residues. In nucleotides, the CDR3 is TGTGCCAGCAGCTTAGAGGCGGGGTACACAGATACGCAGTATTTT. This sequence encodes CASSLEAGYTDTQYF.

V is TRBV7-9 and J is TRBJ2-7, with D unclear. There are 15 residues in the CDR3. The germline V gene has CDR1 SEHNR and CDR2 FQNEAQ (reference sequence). Trimming took off 1 base at V and 3 bases at J, with 13 bases between the two ends. Written as DNA, the CDR3 is TGTGCCAGCAGCTTAGACGCTAGTTCCGTCTACGAGCAGTACTTC. Residues: CASSLDASSVYEQYF. The variable domain in full, completed from reference TRBV7-9 and TRBJ2-7, reads DTGVSQNPRHKITKRGQNVTFRCDPISEHNRLYWYRQTLGQGPEFLTYFQNEAQLEKSRLLSDRFSAERPKGSFSTLEIQRTEQGDSAMYLCASSLDASSVYEQYFGPGTRLTVT.

This clone occurred once. The rearrangement links TRBV18 to TRBJ1-5, with a possible D match to TRBD1 (6 bases). The V end was cut by 0 bases, the J end by 7 bases, with 16 bases between. The germline V gene has CDR1 KGHSH and CDR2 LQKENI. The length of the CDR3 is 16 residues. CDR3: CASSPPYQTGIQPQHF. DNA of the CDR3: TGTGCCAGCTCACCACCCTATCAAACAGGGATCCAGCCCCAGCATTTT. Supplemented by reference TRBV18 and TRBJ1-5, the full variable domain reads NAGVMQNPRHLVRRRGQEARLRCSPMKGHSHVYWYRQLPEEGLKFMVYLQKENIIDESGMPKERFSAEFPKEGPSILRIQQVVRGDSAAYFCASSPPYQTGIQPQHFGDGTRLSIL.

This rearrangement joins TRBV29-1 to TRBJ2-2; maybe TRBD1 (8 bases). Trimming left V 6 bases short and J 4 bases short, with 18 bases between. Per the germline V gene, CDR1 is SQVTM and CDR2 is ANQGSEA. This CDR3 is built from 15 residues. CDR3 DNA sequence: TGCAGCGTCCCAGGGGGCGGGGGCTCCACCGGGGAGCTGTTTTTT. This gives the protein CSVPGGGGSTGELFF.

The chain has TRBV5-6 and TRBJ2-5; a possible D gene is TRBD1 (6 bases). Germline CDR1 is SGHDT and CDR2 is YYEEEE. V lost 4 bases and J 1 base, leaving 17 bases between the germline ends. The CDR3 loop spans 16 amino acids. Written as DNA, the CDR3 is TGTGCCAGCAGCCTAACCCCGGACAGCTTCCAAGAGACCCAGTACTTC. Its translation: CASSLTPDSFQETQYF.

This clone was observed a few times. V is TRBV3-1 (or the pseudogene TRBV3-2) and J is TRBJ1-1; the match to TRBD1 covers 10 bases. The ends lost 4 bases at V and 7 bases at J; junction bases unmatched: 3. This CDR3 spans 13 amino acids. The germline V gene has CDR1 LGHDT and CDR2 YNNKEL (reference sequence). CDR3 loop: CASSRQGADEAFF. In nucleotides, the CDR3 is TGTGCCAGCAGCCGACAGGGGGCGGATGAAGCTTTCTTT.

The chain couples TRBV18 to TRBJ1-1; 7 bases map to TRBD1. J lost 4 bases, V lost 9 bases, and 11 bases had no gene match. The germline gives CDR1 KGHSH, CDR2 LQKENI. The CDR3 contains 14 residues. CDR3 DNA sequence: TGTGCCAGTTCTGACAGGGAAGGGGGCACTGAAGCTTTCTTT. Protein product: CASSDREGGTEAFF.

This clone occurred a few times. Written as DNA, the CDR3 is TGTGCCAGCTCACCACCAGGGACACAGATCACTGAAGCTTTCTTT. Translation gives CASSPPGTQITEAFF. This chain uses TRBV18 with TRBJ1-1; weak D call: TRBD1 (6 bases). Germline V gene sequence: CDR1 KGHSH, CDR2 LQKENI. The CDR3 covers 15 residues. Trimming cost V 0 bases and J 4 bases, with 12 bases left between them.

The CDR3 here is CASSSSSSYNSPLHF. The CDR3 DNA reads as TGTGCCAGCAGCTCCTCTAGCTCCTATAATTCACCCCTCCACTTT. The rearrangement uses TRBV5-4 and TRBJ1-6; D unresolved. V was cut by 3 bases and J by 0 bases, with 7 bases left in between. The CDR3 runs 15 residues. Germline V gene data show CDR1 as SGHNT and CDR2 as YYREEE (reference sequence).

CDR3 sequence reads: CASSLRGAAQETQYF. For the CDR3, the DNA is TGTGCCAGCAGCCTTCGGGGGGCCGCCCAAGAGACCCAGTACTTC. The V gene is TRBV3-1 (or the pseudogene TRBV3-2), the J gene TRBJ2-5; a weak D match, TRBD2 (7 bases). Germline V gene lookup returns CDR1 LGHDT and CDR2 YNNKEL (reference sequence). The CDR3 extends over 15 amino acids. The V end lost 4 bases, the J end lost 1 base, and 13 bases lay between the germline ends.

The rearrangement uses TRBV4-3 and TRBJ2-1; 7 bases agree with TRBD2. The length of the CDR3 is 13 residues. Germline trimming cut 0 bases from V and 8 bases from J; bases unmatched to any gene: 1. From germline, CDR1 is LGHNA and CDR2 YSLEER. This CDR3 is CASSQDGGDEQFF. The CDR3 DNA reads as TGCGCCAGCAGCCAAGATGGGGGGGATGAGCAGTTCTTC.

The chain uses TRBV12-3 or TRBV12-4 and TRBJ2-3; tentative D call: TRBD2 (5 bases). The ends were cut back, 3 bases at V and 3 bases at J, with 7 bases in the middle. The CDR3 extends over 13 amino acids. CDR3 sequence: CASSLRATDTQYF. For the CDR3, the DNA is TGTGCCAGCAGTTTGCGGGCTACAGATACGCAGTATTTT.

The rearrangement joins TRBV5-4 to TRBJ2-5; TRBD2 might be the D (5 bases). This CDR3 is built from 14 residues. The germline V and J ends were trimmed by 3 bases and 2 bases, with 11 bases remaining between them. Germline assignment: CDR1 SGHNT and CDR2 YYREEE (reference sequence). The CDR3 loop is CASSSPGGQETQYF. Written as DNA, the CDR3 is TGTGCCAGCAGCTCCCCAGGCGGGCAAGAGACCCAGTACTTC.

This clone was observed once. CDR3 in amino acids: CASSSGLAGARNEQFF. CDR3 DNA sequence: TGTGCCAGCAGCTCGGGACTAGCGGGGGCAAGGAATGAGCAGTTCTTC. The chain links TRBV7-8 to TRBJ2-1; 14 nucleotides align to TRBD2. The length of the CDR3 is 16 residues. Germline V lookup: CDR1 SGHVS, CDR2 FQNEAQ. V was pared by 4 bases and J by 7 bases, with 6 bases of the junction left unmatched.

Comments on this clone: Other nucleotide sequences from this sample produce the same CDR3. The chain is built from TRBV3-1 (or the pseudogene TRBV3-2) and TRBJ1-1, with D possibly matching TRBD1 (5 bases). The CDR3 sequence is 11 residues long. Trimming left V 6 bases short and J 4 bases short, with 6 bases between. The germline CDR1 and CDR2 sequences are LGHDT and YNNKEL (reference sequence). As DNA, the CDR3 is TGTGCCAGCAGGGGGGGCACTGAAGCTTTCTTT. As protein: CASRGGTEAFF.

In this sample, this clone turned up a few times. The J gene is TRBJ2-7, the V gene TRBV19; D might be TRBD2 (5 bases). The V gene lost 5 bases and the J gene lost 3 bases, with 8 bases spanning the gap. Germline CDR1 reads LNHDA; CDR2 reads SQIVND (reference sequence). The CDR3 extends over 12 amino acids. The DNA of the CDR3 is TGTGCCAGTAGTGAGGGCTTCTACGAGCAGTACTTC. As protein: CASSEGFYEQYF.

This chain connects TRBV5-1 to TRBJ1-1; perhaps TRBD1 as D (6 bases). The CDR3 sequence is 12 residues long. CDR1 and CDR2 (germline): SGHRS, YFSETQ. V shed 3 bases and J shed 8 bases, with 11 bases lying between them. The CDR3: CASSWTAGEAFF. CDR3 in DNA: TGCGCCAGCAGCTGGACAGCCGGCGAAGCTTTCTTT.